This T cell receptor beta chain derives from a study of neoadjuvant anti-PD-1 for oral cavity cancer. TCRdb keeps only in-frame clones here, not all; method: immunoSEQ multiplex PCR. The data hold around 31,000 clones, with approximately 90% observed a single time. J gave up 0 bases and V 4 bases, and 16 bases lay outside the gene matches. The CDR3 has 19 amino acids. Germline V lookup: CDR1 MDHEN, CDR2 SYDVKM. The chain carries TRBV28 and TRBJ2-5; 8 positions agree with TRBD2. The clonotype originates from a person aged 35-79 years with oral cavity squamous cell carcinoma. Source: PBMCs, taken before nivolumab (anti-PD-1) treatment. Here the CDR3 DNA reads TGTGCCAGCAGTTCTACCGGCAGGTGGGCTAGCGGGCACCAAGAGACCCAGTACTTC. This encodes CASSSTGRWASGHQETQYF.